What follows are 10 T cell receptor beta chains derived from one specimen sequenced in a study of T cells in Graves' hyperthyroidism and ophthalmopathy. Amplification of TCR beta CDR3 regions used RNA as the template. The TCR CDR3 was amplified in a first-round RT-PCR using the HTBI primer set. Each CDR3 protein gets one entry after TCRdb re-called the multiplex PCR reads with MiXCR. The table lists about 360,000 distinct CDR3 sequences, around a sixth of them singletons, with about a quarter in the top ten. Sequencing was performed on blood. Receptors were obtained from a woman aged 18-30 years with Graves' hyperthyroidism that later progressed to Graves' ophthalmopathy.

This clonotype has at least ten counts. The junction shows a germline mismatch at one end, possibly a read error. The J gene is TRBJ2-1, the V gene TRBV2; TRBD1 matches 8 bases. Germline V gives CDR1 SNHLY, CDR2 FYNNEI. The CDR3 sequence is 11 residues long. The CDR3 here is CASGGFPGQVF. The DNA for the CDR3 is TGTGCCAGCGGAGGATTTCCGGGACAGGTCTTC.

The chain combines TRBV6-2 or TRBV6-3 with TRBJ1-1, with 7 bases aligning to TRBD1. With V trimmed by 6 bases and J by 7 bases, 8 bases remained unmatched. The CDR3 consists of 13 residues. Germline-derived CDR1 and CDR2 are MNHEY and SVGEGT. The CDR3 coding sequence is TGTGCCAGCAGGCCTGGGGACAGCAATGAAGCTTTCTTT. The encoded protein is CASRPGDSNEAFF.

This clonotype was seen repeatedly, ten times or more. This chain connects TRBV24-1 to TRBJ2-5; 8 bases map to TRBD2. CDR1 is KGHDR, CDR2 SFDVKD, per germline. The CDR3 extends over 12 amino acids. The ends lost 9 bases at V and 6 bases at J; junction bases unmatched: 5. In DNA form, the CDR3 reads TGTGCCACCTCGACTAGCGCGAAGACCCAGTACTTC. Translated: CATSTSAKTQYF.

This clonotype was seen ten or more times. This rearrangement joins TRBV7-2 to TRBJ2-7; 9 bases agree with TRBD2. The CDR3 is 17 residues long. The ends lost 2 bases at V and 4 bases at J; junction bases unmatched: 12. Germline V CDR1 and CDR2: SGHTA, FQGNSA. The CDR3 nucleotides read TGTGCCAGCAGCTTAACGGGTTATAGCGGGAGTTTTTACGAGCAGTACTTC. Amino acid sequence: CASSLTGYSGSFYEQYF.

The chain is built from TRBV10-2 and TRBJ1-3; 7 bases align to TRBD1. Germline V lookup: CDR1 WSHSY, CDR2 SAAADI. Unmatched junction bases numbered 10, after V lost 6 bases and J lost 8 bases. The CDR3 spans 14 residues. The chain's CDR3 is CASSLDRTYDTIYF. In nucleotides, the CDR3 is TGCGCCAGCAGCTTGGACAGGACGTACGACACCATATATTTT.

This clonotype appeared many times. V is TRBV10-3 and J is TRBJ1-2; possible D gene TRBD1, 5 bases. V was pared by 4 bases and J by 4 bases, with 7 bases between. This CDR3 contains 12 residues. Germline CDR1 is ENHRY and CDR2 is SYGVKD. The CDR3 loop is CAISGGGYGYTF. The CDR3, as DNA: TGTGCCATCAGTGGTGGGGGCTATGGCTACACCTTC.

This clonotype was counted ten times or more. The rearrangement uses TRBV7-9 and TRBJ2-1; 7 bases match TRBD2. This CDR3 is built from 15 residues. Germline trimming cut 5 bases from V and 0 bases from J; bases unmatched to any gene: 4. The germline gives CDR1 SEHNR, CDR2 FQNEAQ (reference sequence). The CDR3 spells CASSPLATSYNEQFF. CDR3 coding DNA: TGTGCCAGCAGCCCACTAGCGACCTCCTACAATGAGCAGTTCTTC.

This clonotype has at least ten counts. This sequence joins TRBV7-2 and TRBJ2-5; D possibly corresponds to TRBD2 (5 bases). V was trimmed by 1 base and J by 2 bases, leaving 8 bases between them. The CDR3 consists of 14 residues. Germline values: CDR1 SGHTA, CDR2 FQGNSA. The CDR3 bases are TGTGCCAGCAGCTTAGGCGGGCAGCAAGAGACCCAGTACTTC. Amino acid sequence: CASSLGGQQETQYF.

This chain connects TRBV12-3 or TRBV12-4 to TRBJ2-3; the match to TRBD2 covers 8 bases. This CDR3 comprises 14 residues. With 5 bases clipped from V and 6 bases from J, the junction kept 7 bases outside the gene matches. The DNA of the CDR3 is TGTGCCAGCAGTGGGCTAGCGGGTGTGGATACGCAGTATTTT. Amino acids: CASSGLAGVDTQYF.

The table lists this clonotype with many counts. This chain connects TRBV2 to TRBJ1-1; 9 nucleotides align to TRBD1. The CDR3 sequence is 16 residues long. Germline CDR1 SNHLY, CDR2 FYNNEI. After removal of 6 bases from V and 5 bases from J, the junction contained 13 bases not matched to a gene. CDR3 in DNA: TGTGCCAGCAGGCCGGGACAGGGTATGATGAGGACTGAAGCTTTCTTT. This gives the protein CASRPGQGMMRTEAFF.